These 7 T cell receptor beta chains came from one sample sequenced in a study of Ad26.COV2.S vaccination and SARS-CoV-2 variants. Treatment defined: roughly 19 received Ad26.COV2.S at low or high dose, single or two shots; about 5 received placebo; per-sample allocation not given. Sampling happened 63 days after the first vaccine or placebo injection. Libraries were prepared by immunoSEQ multiplex PCR; TCRdb keeps only in-frame clonotypes and omits some of them. The profile covers 510,000 or so clones, with 87% appearing a single time and about 13% taken by the ten largest. The sequencing here drew on peripheral blood, taken in a trial of Ad26.COV2.S vaccine versus placebo. Every receptor here comes from a person aged 18 to 65 who received the Ad26.COV2.S COVID-19 vaccine or a placebo.

In DNA, the CDR3 is TGCAGCGTTGCGGCGGGTTCTAACTATGGCTACACCTTC. Translating gives CSVAAGSNYGYTF. The V call is TRBV29-1, the J call TRBJ1-2; D is undetermined. Germline loops: CDR1 SQVTM, CDR2 ANQGSEA. With 4 bases removed from V and 0 bases from J, the gap between germline ends came to 9 bases. The CDR3 is 13 amino acids. The whole variable domain, remainder taken from reference TRBV29-1 and TRBJ1-2, is SAVISQKPSRDICQRGTSLTIQCQVDSQVTMMFWYRQQPGQSLTLIATANQGSEATYESGFVIDKFPISRPNLTFSTLTVSNMSPEDSSIYLCSVAAGSNYGYTFGSGTRLTVV.

The gene calls are TRBV12-3 or TRBV12-4 and TRBJ2-3; D is ambiguous. Between the trimmed V and J ends, which lost 3 bases and 4 bases, there was a span of 8 bases. The CDR3 spans 13 residues. The chain's CDR3 is CASSFGGSDTQYF. The DNA for the CDR3 is TGTGCCAGCAGTTTTGGTGGCTCAGATACGCAGTATTTT.

The gene calls are TRBV3-1 (or the pseudogene TRBV3-2) and TRBJ2-2; D uncertain. This CDR3 spans 14 amino acids. The V and J ends lost 1 base and 8 bases respectively, with 11 bases between them. In germline, CDR1 is LGHDT, CDR2 YNNKEL (reference sequence). This chain's CDR3 is CASSQVAYTGELFF. The CDR3 DNA sequence: TGTGCCAGCAGCCAAGTTGCGTATACGGGGGAGCTGTTTTTT.

The chain carries TRBV2 and TRBJ2-1; 8 nucleotides align to TRBD2. The CDR3 length is 12 residues. The germline CDR1 and CDR2 sequences are SNHLY and FYNNEI. V dropped 8 bases and J dropped 13; count of bases not matched to a gene: 10. CDR3 sequence (DNA): TGTGCCAGCTCCGGGTCCGCGGGAGGCCAGTTCTTC. Encoded protein: CASSGSAGGQFF.

In its sample, this clone was seen a few times. This sequence joins TRBV19 and TRBJ2-7; the D gene is possibly TRBD1 (6 bases). CDR1 is LNHDA and CDR2 is SQIVND in the germline V gene (reference sequence). The CDR3 is 13 residues long. Trimming took off 5 bases at V and 6 bases at J, with 14 bases between the two ends. The CDR3, as DNA: TGTGCCAGTAGTCAAACACAGGGTGGCGAGCAGTACTTC. It yields the protein CASSQTQGGEQYF.

CDR3 coding DNA: TGCAGCGGCGACGAAAGCGGGAGGGAGACCCAGTACTTC. Translated, it gives CSGDESGRETQYF. The chain combines TRBV29-1 with TRBJ2-5; 9 bases are a match to TRBD2. The CDR3 spans 13 residues. Unmatched junction bases numbered 8, after V lost 7 bases and J lost 5 bases. CDR1 is SQVTM, CDR2 ANQGSEA, per germline.

The chain has TRBV6-5 and TRBJ1-2, with TRBD1 identical over 9 bases. Germline trimming cut 10 bases from V and 6 bases from J; bases unmatched to any gene: 6. The CDR3 has 12 residues. The V gene's germline CDR1 is MNHEY and CDR2 SVGAGI. CDR3 sequence: CAMRTGADGYTF. CDR3 DNA: TGTGCCATGCGGACAGGGGCTGATGGCTACACCTTC.